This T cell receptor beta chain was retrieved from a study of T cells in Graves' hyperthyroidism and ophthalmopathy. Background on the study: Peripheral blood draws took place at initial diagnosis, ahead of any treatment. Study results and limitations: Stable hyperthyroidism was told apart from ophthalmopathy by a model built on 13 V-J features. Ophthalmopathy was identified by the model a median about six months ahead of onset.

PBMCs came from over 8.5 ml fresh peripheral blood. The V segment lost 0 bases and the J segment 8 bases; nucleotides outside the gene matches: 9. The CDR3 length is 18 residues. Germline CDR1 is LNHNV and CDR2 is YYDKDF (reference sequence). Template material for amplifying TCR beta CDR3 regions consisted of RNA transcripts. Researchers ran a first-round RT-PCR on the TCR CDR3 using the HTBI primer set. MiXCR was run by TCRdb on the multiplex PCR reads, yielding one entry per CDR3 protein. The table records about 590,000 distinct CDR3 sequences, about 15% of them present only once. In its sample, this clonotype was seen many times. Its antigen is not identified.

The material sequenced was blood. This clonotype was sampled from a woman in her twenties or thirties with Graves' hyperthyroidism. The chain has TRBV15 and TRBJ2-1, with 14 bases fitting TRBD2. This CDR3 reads CATSRDAGTSGRQDEQFF. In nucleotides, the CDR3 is TGTGCCACCAGCAGAGATGCGGGGACTAGCGGGAGACAGGATGAGCAGTTCTTC.